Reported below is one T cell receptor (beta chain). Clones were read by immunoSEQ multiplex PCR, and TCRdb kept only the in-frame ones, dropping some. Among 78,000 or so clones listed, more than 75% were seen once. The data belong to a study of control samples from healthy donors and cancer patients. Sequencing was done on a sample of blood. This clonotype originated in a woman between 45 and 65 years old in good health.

CDR3: CAWRTGTGNQPQHF. CDR3 sequence (DNA): TGTGCCTGGAGGACCGGGACAGGGAATCAGCCCCAGCATTTT. The rearrangement links TRBV30 to TRBJ1-5; 9 positions agree with TRBD1. The CDR3 has 14 amino acids. Germline values: CDR1 GTSNPN, CDR2 SVGIG (reference sequence). The trim removed 3 bases at V and 4 bases at J, leaving 4 bases unmatched.